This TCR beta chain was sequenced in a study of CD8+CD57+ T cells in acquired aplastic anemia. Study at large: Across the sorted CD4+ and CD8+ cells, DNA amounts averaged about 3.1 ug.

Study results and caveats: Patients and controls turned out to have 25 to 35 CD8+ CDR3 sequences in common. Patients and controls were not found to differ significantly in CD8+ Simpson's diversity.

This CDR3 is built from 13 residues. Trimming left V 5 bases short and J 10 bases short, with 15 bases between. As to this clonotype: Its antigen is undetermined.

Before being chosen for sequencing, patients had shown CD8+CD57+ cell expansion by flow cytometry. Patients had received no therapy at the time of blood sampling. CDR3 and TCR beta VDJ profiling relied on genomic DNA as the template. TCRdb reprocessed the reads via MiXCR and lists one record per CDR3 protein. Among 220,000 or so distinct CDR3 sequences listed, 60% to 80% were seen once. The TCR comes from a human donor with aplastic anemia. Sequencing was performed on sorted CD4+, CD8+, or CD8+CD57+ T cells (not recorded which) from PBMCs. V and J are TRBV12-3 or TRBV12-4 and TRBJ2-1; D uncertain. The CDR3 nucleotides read TGTGCCAGCAGTACTACTCCCCGTTTCGAGCAGTTCTTC. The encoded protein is CASSTTPRFEQFF.